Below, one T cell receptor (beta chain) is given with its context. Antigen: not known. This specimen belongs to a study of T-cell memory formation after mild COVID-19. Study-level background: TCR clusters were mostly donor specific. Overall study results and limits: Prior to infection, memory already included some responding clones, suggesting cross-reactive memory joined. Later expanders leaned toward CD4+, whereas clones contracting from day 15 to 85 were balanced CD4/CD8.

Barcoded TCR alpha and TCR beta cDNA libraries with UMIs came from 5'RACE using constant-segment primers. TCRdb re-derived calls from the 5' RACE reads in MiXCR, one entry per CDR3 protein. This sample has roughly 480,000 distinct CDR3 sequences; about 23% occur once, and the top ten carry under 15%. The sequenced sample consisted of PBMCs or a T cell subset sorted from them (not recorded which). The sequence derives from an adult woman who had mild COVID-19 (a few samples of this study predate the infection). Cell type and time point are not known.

In DNA form, the CDR3 reads TGCAGCGTTGATCAGGATTTCTACAATGAGCAGTTCTTC. This codes for CSVDQDFYNEQFF. This rearrangement joins TRBV29-1 to TRBJ2-1; unclear D gene. With 3 bases removed from V and 3 bases from J, the gap between germline ends came to 9 bases. Germline V CDR1 and CDR2: SQVTM, ANQGSEA. CDR3 size: 13 residues.